The source of this T cell receptor beta chain is a study of tumor and adjacent non-tumor tissue in lung cancer. Study at large: Histology: around 13 adenocarcinoma, a couple of squamous cell carcinoma, 1 small cell lung cancer. Points from the study as a whole: Shorter survival was associated with higher TCR diversity in tumors. In normal lung, the top 100 clones were significantly more dominant than in tumor.

TCRbeta libraries were built with three rounds of nested PCR, modified from ARM-PCR. TCRdb itself ran the multiplex PCR reads through MiXCR, one entry per CDR3 protein. Of 220,000 or so distinct CDR3 sequences in the sample, about 76% were seen once. RNA was extracted from bulk tissue without any cell sorting. This clonotype was observed a handful of times. The antigen is unknown. Germline V gene lookup returns CDR1 MGHDK and CDR2 SYGVNS. V dropped 4 bases and J dropped 3 bases, with 13 bases sitting between them. This CDR3 comprises 14 residues. This chain connects TRBV25-1 to TRBJ2-7; D perhaps matches TRBD2 (6 bases). The sequencing sample was made of lung tumor tissue. The clonotype was recovered from a man in his 60s with non-small cell lung cancer. The CDR3 DNA follows: TGTGCCAGCAGTGGCGGGACGGCCATCTACGAGCAGTACTTC. This sequence encodes CASSGGTAIYEQYF.